The source of this T cell receptor beta chain is a study of Graves' ophthalmopathy and Graves' hyperthyroidism. Amplified TCR beta CDR3 regions were obtained using RNA transcripts as template. RT-PCR was first run with HTBI primers, then multiplex PCR in a second round. TCRdb re-called the multiplex PCR reads with MiXCR, one entry per CDR3 protein. Counted here are roughly 500,000 distinct CDR3 sequences, approximately 15% occurring once; the ten biggest clones make up over 8%. The germline CDR1 and CDR2 sequences are LNHDA and SQIVND (reference sequence). V gave up 6 bases and J gave up 13 bases, with 15 bases separating them. This CDR3 is built from 11 residues. This clonotype has a handful of counts.

The chain recombines TRBV19 with TRBJ2-5, with D perhaps TRBD1 (6 bases). The source of this sequence is a young woman with Graves' ophthalmopathy. The sample taken for sequencing was blood. CDR3 region: CASRLQGPMYF. The CDR3 region has the DNA TGTGCCAGTAGACTACAGGGCCCGATGTACTTC.